The rows below give T cell receptor beta chains drawn from one sample of a study of blood T cell repertoires in COVID-19. Method: immunoSEQ multiplex PCR; TCRdb's copy keeps in-frame clones and lacks some. The table includes 250,000 to 400,000 clones, roughly 87% detected once. The sequenced sample consisted of peripheral blood. All receptors derive from a man over 45 with active or convalescent COVID-19. Each CDR3 is given with its conserved first and last residue. The D gene is left open where the match is weak. Only some rows state a clone size, as once, few, many or a class for expanded clones.

TRBV6-6,TRBJ2-2,.,.,CASSGGGELFF,TGTGCCAGCTCAGGAGGCGGGGAGCTGTTTTTT
TRBV6-1,TRBJ2-2,few,TRBD2,CASSERRGTSGTAGELFF,TGTGCCAGCAGCGAACGGAGGGGGACTAGCGGGACAGCCGGGGAGCTGTTTTTT
TRBV19,TRBJ1-1,.,.,CASSFSEDTEAFF,TGTGCCAGTAGTTTTTCTGAGGACACTGAAGCTTTCTTT
TRBV15,TRBJ2-3,once,.,CATSRGSGPPTDTQYF,TGTGCCACCAGCAGGGGAAGCGGGCCGCCCACAGATACGCAGTATTTT
TRBV7-3,TRBJ2-3,.,.,CASSSAGSLTDTQYF,TGTGCCAGCAGCTCTGCGGGGAGCCTCACAGATACGCAGTATTTT
TRBV7-9,TRBJ2-3,.,TRBD1,CASSLAVGTGKSDTQYF,TGTGCCAGCAGCTTAGCGGTCGGGACAGGTAAATCAGATACGCAGTATTTT
TRBV28,TRBJ2-7,.,.,CASSGAGRRSSYEQYF,TGTGCCAGCAGTGGGGCCGGAAGAAGGAGCTCCTACGAGCAGTACTTC
TRBV29-1,TRBJ1-2,.,.,CSAWTDLYGYTF,TGCAGCGCATGGACAGACCTCTATGGCTACACCTTC
TRBV9,TRBJ1-2,.,.,CASSGRRFTGRGGGYTF,TGTGCCAGCAGCGGCCGGCGTTTTACAGGCAGAGGGGGTGGCTACACCTTC
TRBV10-3,TRBJ2-3,.,TRBD2,CAIRLAGGPLDTQYF,TGTGCCATCAGGCTAGCGGGGGGGCCGTTAGATACGCAGTATTTT
TRBV7-9,TRBJ2-2,once,.,CASSFLAEGGELFF,TGTGCCAGCAGCTTTTTAGCGGAGGGCGGGGAGCTGTTTTTT
TRBV6-1,TRBJ2-1,few,TRBD1,CASSEGTGGYNEQFF,TGTGCCAGCAGTGAAGGGACAGGGGGCTACAATGAGCAGTTCTTC
TRBV4-1,TRBJ1-5,.,TRBD1,CASSPVPAAGQYSNQPQHF,TGCGCCAGCAGTCCAGTCCCTGCCGCGGGACAGTATAGCAATCAGCCCCAGCATTTT
TRBV3-1/TRBV3-2,TRBJ1-3,.,TRBD1,CASSPQRTGLSGNTIYF,TGTGCCAGCAGCCCCCAGCGGACAGGCCTCTCTGGAAACACCATATATTTT
TRBV7-8,TRBJ1-2,.,.,CASSLTRDNYGYTF,TGTGCCAGCAGCTTAACCAGGGATAACTATGGCTACACCTTC
TRBV2,TRBJ1-2,.,TRBD1,CASSGGQLVYGYTF,TGTGCCAGCAGTGGGGGACAGTTGGTGTATGGCTACACCTTC
TRBV19,TRBJ2-1,.,TRBD2,CASSIGAGGPYNEQFF,TGTGCCAGTAGTATTGGGGCGGGGGGGCCCTACAATGAGCAGTTCTTC
TRBV2,TRBJ2-3,.,TRBD1,CASREDVDRTQYF,TGTGCCAGCAGGGAAGACGTGGACAGGACGCAGTATTTT
TRBV6-6,TRBJ1-1,.,TRBD1,CASNRALTGDTEAFF,TGTGCCAGCAACCGGGCCCTCACAGGGGACACTGAAGCTTTCTTT
TRBV3-1/TRBV3-2,TRBJ2-1,.,TRBD1,CASSHLFGQGNEQFF,TGTGCCAGCAGCCACCTGTTCGGACAGGGGAATGAGCAGTTCTTC
TRBV7-2,TRBJ1-1,.,.,CASSLVGQDTEAFF,TGTGCCAGCAGCTTAGTTGGTCAGGACACTGAAGCTTTCTTT
TRBV27,TRBJ1-6,.,.,CASSLADIPFLHF,TGTGCCAGCAGTTTGGCGGACATCCCTTTCCTCCACTTT
TRBV10-1,TRBJ2-3,.,.,CARGGGTRYF,TGCGCCAGGGGGGGAGGTACTAGGTATTTT
TRBV5-1,TRBJ1-1,.,.,CASSPELNTEAFF,TGCGCCAGCAGCCCCGAGTTGAACACTGAAGCTTTCTTT
TRBV5-4,TRBJ2-5,few,.,CASSLIWANQETQYF,TGTGCCAGCAGCTTGATTTGGGCAAACCAAGAGACCCAGTACTTC
TRBV19,TRBJ1-5,.,.,CASIDSGQTDQPQHF,TGTGCCAGTATCGATAGTGGACAAACCGATCAGCCCCAGCATTTT
TRBV6-5,TRBJ1-3,.,.,CASILSYSGNTIYF,TGTGCCAGCATCCTCTCTTACTCTGGAAACACCATATATTTT
TRBV28,TRBJ1-4,.,.,CASSLVPPLTGGLFF,TGTGCCAGCAGTTTAGTCCCCCCTCTAACGGGAGGGCTGTTTTTT
TRBV19,TRBJ2-1,.,TRBD2,CASRLAGPPSDNEQFF,TGTGCCAGTAGACTAGCGGGACCCCCCTCCGACAATGAGCAGTTCTTC
TRBV29-1,TRBJ1-1,.,TRBD1,CSVDNRGENTEAFF,TGCAGCGTCGACAACAGGGGAGAAAACACTGAAGCTTTCTTT
TRBV28,TRBJ2-1,.,TRBD2,CASFTSGGYNEQFF,TGTGCCAGTTTCACTAGCGGGGGATACAATGAGCAGTTCTTC
TRBV5-1,TRBJ2-7,.,TRBD1,CASSPQGYGSYEQYF,TGCGCCAGCAGCCCACAGGGGTACGGCTCCTACGAGCAGTACTTC
TRBV5-4,TRBJ2-1,once,TRBD1,CASSLGLGTGDNEQFF,TGTGCCAGCAGCCTAGGCCTGGGGACAGGGGACAATGAGCAGTTCTTC
TRBV28,TRBJ1-1,.,TRBD1,CASSTGARTLAFF,TGTGCCAGCAGTACAGGGGCACGAACACTGGCTTTCTTT
TRBV7-8,TRBJ1-1,.,.,CASSKGQNTEAFF,TGTGCCAGCAGCAAGGGACAGAACACTGAAGCTTTCTTT